The rows below give T cell receptor beta chains drawn from one sample of a study of CD8+ T cells in alopecia areata. Sequenced by immunoSEQ multiplex PCR; TCRdb stores in-frame clones only, minus some. The sample records about 150,000 clones, 75% to 90% being singletons. The sample was CD8+ T cells sorted from blood, taken at week 0. The receptors here all came from a human donor with alopecia areata. The CDR3 runs from the conserved cysteine through the conserved F or W. The order of the fields is V gene, clone size, J gene, D gene, CDR3 length, CDR3 DNA, CDR3 protein. D genes are given only for firm matches. Clone size is given for some rows only: seen once, a few or many times, or a class if the clone is expanded.

v_call: TRBV5-4
clone_size: -
j_call: TRBJ2-5
d_call: -
cdr3_length: 15
cdr3_nt: TGTGCCAGCAGCTTGGTGGGGCCCGGACAAGAGACCCAGTACTTC
cdr3_aa: CASSLVGPGQETQYF

v_call: TRBV7-2
clone_size: -
j_call: TRBJ2-3
d_call: -
cdr3_length: 15
cdr3_nt: TGTGCCAGCAGTAAAAGGGACGGAGGCACAGATACGCAGTATTTT
cdr3_aa: CASSKRDGGTDTQYF

v_call: TRBV19
clone_size: -
j_call: TRBJ2-1
d_call: -
cdr3_length: 12
cdr3_nt: TGTGCCAGTAGTATTTGGGGGCATGAGCAGTTCTTC
cdr3_aa: CASSIWGHEQFF

v_call: TRBV5-1
clone_size: -
j_call: TRBJ1-1
d_call: -
cdr3_length: 14
cdr3_nt: TGCGCCAGCAGCTTGGGCAGGTCGAACACTGAAGCTTTCTTT
cdr3_aa: CASSLGRSNTEAFF

v_call: TRBV7-9
clone_size: -
j_call: TRBJ2-7
d_call: TRBD1
cdr3_length: 14
cdr3_nt: TGTGCCAGCAGCTGGTCGGGACAGTCCTACGAGCAGTACTTC
cdr3_aa: CASSWSGQSYEQYF

v_call: TRBV19
clone_size: -
j_call: TRBJ1-2
d_call: TRBD1
cdr3_length: 13
cdr3_nt: TGTGCCACAACGACAGGGAGAAACTATGGCTACACCTTC
cdr3_aa: CATTTGRNYGYTF

v_call: TRBV19
clone_size: -
j_call: TRBJ2-7
d_call: -
cdr3_length: 13
cdr3_nt: TGTGCCAGCTCCCCGGCAGTCGAATACGAGCAGTACTTC
cdr3_aa: CASSPAVEYEQYF

v_call: TRBV5-4
clone_size: once
j_call: TRBJ2-6
d_call: TRBD1
cdr3_length: 17
cdr3_nt: TGTGCCAGCAGCCCCGGGACAGGGCTTTCTGGGGCCAACGTCCTGACTTTC
cdr3_aa: CASSPGTGLSGANVLTF

v_call: TRBV27
clone_size: -
j_call: TRBJ2-7
d_call: TRBD1
cdr3_length: 14
cdr3_nt: TGTGCCAGCAGTCCGGGACAGGGGACGGACGAGCAGTACTTC
cdr3_aa: CASSPGQGTDEQYF

v_call: TRBV27
clone_size: -
j_call: TRBJ1-5
d_call: -
cdr3_length: 16
cdr3_nt: TGTGCCAGCAGTTTATCGTCTGGGGGTAGCAATCAGCCCCAGCATTTT
cdr3_aa: CASSLSSGGSNQPQHF

v_call: TRBV27
clone_size: -
j_call: TRBJ2-6
d_call: -
cdr3_length: 13
cdr3_nt: TGTGCCAGCAGTTTAAAGGGGGCCAACGTCCTGACTTTC
cdr3_aa: CASSLKGANVLTF

v_call: TRBV27
clone_size: -
j_call: TRBJ2-7
d_call: -
cdr3_length: 14
cdr3_nt: TGTGCCAGCAGTTTTGCGGCTAAGGGTTACGAGCAGTACTTC
cdr3_aa: CASSFAAKGYEQYF

v_call: TRBV19
clone_size: -
j_call: TRBJ2-2
d_call: TRBD2
cdr3_length: 15
cdr3_nt: TGTGCCAGTAGTACCTCTAGGACTAGCACCGGGGAGCTGTTTTTT
cdr3_aa: CASSTSRTSTGELFF

v_call: TRBV11-2
clone_size: -
j_call: TRBJ2-3
d_call: -
cdr3_length: 12
cdr3_nt: TGTGCCAGCAGCCCGCATACAGATACGCAGTATTTT
cdr3_aa: CASSPHTDTQYF

v_call: TRBV30
clone_size: -
j_call: TRBJ1-1
d_call: -
cdr3_length: 10
cdr3_nt: TGTGCCTGGGATAAGGGTGAAGCTTTCTTT
cdr3_aa: CAWDKGEAFF

v_call: TRBV4-2
clone_size: -
j_call: TRBJ2-1
d_call: TRBD2
cdr3_length: 16
cdr3_nt: TGTGCCAGCAGCCAAATGCTAGCGGGACTCGACAATGAGCAGTTCTTC
cdr3_aa: CASSQMLAGLDNEQFF

v_call: TRBV6-5
clone_size: -
j_call: TRBJ2-7
d_call: -
cdr3_length: 13
cdr3_nt: TGTGCCAGCAGTTATACGGCAGACTACGAGCAGTACTTC
cdr3_aa: CASSYTADYEQYF

v_call: TRBV29-1
clone_size: -
j_call: TRBJ1-2
d_call: -
cdr3_length: 15
cdr3_nt: TGCAGCGTTGAAGTTGCGGGGGACTTATCTGATGGCTACACCTTC
cdr3_aa: CSVEVAGDLSDGYTF

v_call: TRBV6-1
clone_size: few
j_call: TRBJ1-1
d_call: -
cdr3_length: 13
cdr3_nt: TGTGCCAGCAGTGAAAAAATGAACACTGAAGCTTTCTTT
cdr3_aa: CASSEKMNTEAFF

v_call: TRBV7-6
clone_size: -
j_call: TRBJ2-3
d_call: TRBD2
cdr3_length: 12
cdr3_nt: TGTGCCAGCAGCTTAGGCGGGGGGGCAACGAATTTT
cdr3_aa: CASSLGGGATNF

v_call: TRBV6-5
clone_size: -
j_call: TRBJ2-7
d_call: TRBD1
cdr3_length: 14
cdr3_nt: TGTGCCACCCTAGGGACAGGGCTTCCCTACGAGCAGTACTTC
cdr3_aa: CATLGTGLPYEQYF

v_call: TRBV7-8
clone_size: -
j_call: TRBJ2-3
d_call: -
cdr3_length: 18
cdr3_nt: TGTGCCAGCAGCCCACTGAGGGAGGCAATTGAGTACACAGATACGCAGTATTTT
cdr3_aa: CASSPLREAIEYTDTQYF

v_call: TRBV6-1
clone_size: few
j_call: TRBJ1-1
d_call: -
cdr3_length: 14
cdr3_nt: TGTGCCAGCAGTGAAGGAGGTAGTCTGGACGAAGCTTTCTTT
cdr3_aa: CASSEGGSLDEAFF

v_call: TRBV10-1
clone_size: -
j_call: TRBJ2-3
d_call: TRBD2
cdr3_length: 16
cdr3_nt: TGCGCCAGCAGTGAAGGACTAGCGAGAAGCACAGATACGCAGTATTTT
cdr3_aa: CASSEGLARSTDTQYF

v_call: TRBV7-9
clone_size: -
j_call: TRBJ2-3
d_call: TRBD1
cdr3_length: 15
cdr3_nt: TGTGCCAGCAGCTTAAGACAGGGAGGCACAGATACGCAGTATTTT
cdr3_aa: CASSLRQGGTDTQYF

v_call: TRBV5-6
clone_size: -
j_call: TRBJ2-3
d_call: -
cdr3_length: 13
cdr3_nt: TGTGCCAGCAGCTTGGCGACTCCGGGTACGCAGTATTTT
cdr3_aa: CASSLATPGTQYF

v_call: TRBV10-3
clone_size: -
j_call: TRBJ2-7
d_call: TRBD1
cdr3_length: 15
cdr3_nt: TGTGCCATCAGTGATGGACAGGGGAATGTCTACGAGCAGTACTTC
cdr3_aa: CAISDGQGNVYEQYF

v_call: TRBV14
clone_size: -
j_call: TRBJ2-7
d_call: -
cdr3_length: 12
cdr3_nt: TGTGCCAGCAGCCCCCACGGGTACGAGCAGTACTTC
cdr3_aa: CASSPHGYEQYF

v_call: TRBV19
clone_size: once
j_call: TRBJ2-7
d_call: -
cdr3_length: 19
cdr3_nt: TGTGCCAGTAGTGTCGCTGGGGAAGCGGCGACCGTCAAGGGCTACGAGCAGTACTTC
cdr3_aa: CASSVAGEAATVKGYEQYF

v_call: TRBV5-1
clone_size: -
j_call: TRBJ2-7
d_call: TRBD2
cdr3_length: 14
cdr3_nt: TGCGCCAGCAGCGCCGGACTAGCGGGTGGCGAGCAGTACTTC
cdr3_aa: CASSAGLAGGEQYF

v_call: TRBV5-1
clone_size: -
j_call: TRBJ1-1
d_call: -
cdr3_length: 15
cdr3_nt: TGCGCCAGCAGCCCCCTCTACAGGGAGAGCACTGAAGCTTTCTTT
cdr3_aa: CASSPLYRESTEAFF

v_call: TRBV29-1
clone_size: -
j_call: TRBJ2-3
d_call: TRBD2
cdr3_length: 14
cdr3_nt: TGCAGCGTTGACCTAGCGGGACTCACAGATACGCAGTATTTT
cdr3_aa: CSVDLAGLTDTQYF

v_call: TRBV7-8
clone_size: -
j_call: TRBJ1-1
d_call: -
cdr3_length: 17
cdr3_nt: TGTGCCAGCAGCTTAGTTACAGGGCGGTACATGAACACTGAAGCTTTCTTT
cdr3_aa: CASSLVTGRYMNTEAFF

v_call: TRBV7-9
clone_size: -
j_call: TRBJ2-7
d_call: -
cdr3_length: 12
cdr3_nt: TGTGCCACCAACGAGGGGAACTACGAGCAGTACTTC
cdr3_aa: CATNEGNYEQYF

v_call: TRBV7-9
clone_size: -
j_call: TRBJ2-1
d_call: -
cdr3_length: 12
cdr3_nt: TGTGCCAGCAGCCCCTGGGACAATGAGCAGTTCTTC
cdr3_aa: CASSPWDNEQFF

v_call: TRBV7-8
clone_size: once
j_call: TRBJ2-7
d_call: -
cdr3_length: 15
cdr3_nt: TGTGCCAGCAGCTTAGGGGCGATCCCATCCTACGAGCAGTACTTC
cdr3_aa: CASSLGAIPSYEQYF

v_call: TRBV6-5
clone_size: -
j_call: TRBJ2-1
d_call: TRBD2
cdr3_length: 14
cdr3_nt: TGTGCCAGCAGTCGCGGGGGGCCAGGCGATGAGCAGTTCTTC
cdr3_aa: CASSRGGPGDEQFF

v_call: TRBV5-5
clone_size: -
j_call: TRBJ2-3
d_call: TRBD2
cdr3_length: 16
cdr3_nt: TGTGCCAGCAGCTTCACTAGCGGGGGAACCCTAGATACGCAGTATTTT
cdr3_aa: CASSFTSGGTLDTQYF

v_call: TRBV7-9
clone_size: -
j_call: TRBJ2-1
d_call: TRBD2
cdr3_length: 15
cdr3_nt: TGTGCCAGCAGCCAACTAGCGGAACCCTACAATGAGCAGTTCTTC
cdr3_aa: CASSQLAEPYNEQFF

v_call: TRBV4-1
clone_size: -
j_call: TRBJ2-7
d_call: -
cdr3_length: 14
cdr3_nt: TGCGCCAGCAGCCCAGAGGGAATGCAGGTCGAGCAGTACTTC
cdr3_aa: CASSPEGMQVEQYF

v_call: TRBV4-1
clone_size: -
j_call: TRBJ2-7
d_call: -
cdr3_length: 11
cdr3_nt: TGCGCCAGCAGCCACAGCTACGAGCAGTACTTC
cdr3_aa: CASSHSYEQYF

v_call: TRBV4-1
clone_size: -
j_call: TRBJ2-1
d_call: -
cdr3_length: 14
cdr3_nt: TGCGCCAGCAGCACCGAGTCAGGGTCGGCTGGGCAGTTCTTC
cdr3_aa: CASSTESGSAGQFF

v_call: TRBV27
clone_size: -
j_call: TRBJ2-1
d_call: TRBD2
cdr3_length: 16
cdr3_nt: TGTGCCAGCAGCCTTCCCGGGAGGCCAGGACTAAATGAGCAGTTCTTC
cdr3_aa: CASSLPGRPGLNEQFF

v_call: TRBV29-1
clone_size: few
j_call: TRBJ2-3
d_call: -
cdr3_length: 10
cdr3_nt: TGCAGCGTTTACACAGATACGCAGTATTTT
cdr3_aa: CSVYTDTQYF

v_call: TRBV9
clone_size: -
j_call: TRBJ2-2
d_call: -
cdr3_length: 14
cdr3_nt: TGTGCCAGCAGCGTAGGGGGAAACACCGGGGAGCTGTTTTTT
cdr3_aa: CASSVGGNTGELFF

v_call: TRBV21-1
clone_size: -
j_call: TRBJ2-7
d_call: -
cdr3_length: 16
cdr3_nt: TGTGCCAGCAGCAACTCGGGGAGGGAAGGGTTCTACGAGCAGTACTTC
cdr3_aa: CASSNSGREGFYEQYF

v_call: TRBV4-2
clone_size: -
j_call: TRBJ2-1
d_call: -
cdr3_length: 16
cdr3_nt: TGTGCCAGCAGCCAAGATCATAAGGACGGTTACAATGAGCAGTTCTTC
cdr3_aa: CASSQDHKDGYNEQFF

v_call: TRBV5-1
clone_size: -
j_call: TRBJ1-4
d_call: -
cdr3_length: 15
cdr3_nt: TGCGCCAGCAGCAGAGGGGCCGCCATTAATGAAAAACTGTTTTTT
cdr3_aa: CASSRGAAINEKLFF

v_call: TRBV30
clone_size: once
j_call: TRBJ2-7
d_call: -
cdr3_length: 15
cdr3_nt: TGTGCCTGGAGTGTACTCCCGGGCGAAGTTTCCGAGCAGTACTTC
cdr3_aa: CAWSVLPGEVSEQYF

v_call: TRBV7-2
clone_size: -
j_call: TRBJ2-1
d_call: TRBD2
cdr3_length: 15
cdr3_nt: TGTGCCAGCAGCCCGGCCGGGAGGGGTCTCAATGAGCAGTTCTTC
cdr3_aa: CASSPAGRGLNEQFF